The T cell receptor (beta chain) described here comes from a study of regulatory T cells in long-lasting Graves disease. The time point here: newly diagnosed GD, antithyroid drugs for less than 3 months. Scientists built the TCR library using RNA that was extracted from PBMCs. This clonotype has just a few counts. The antigen remains unidentified. Combining iRepertoire HTBI primers with Arm-PCR of CDR3 regions, the authors built TCR beta libraries. As handled by the study authors: Spanning all samples, the identified segments comprised 62 TRBV and fewer than 15 TRBJ. TCRdb reprocessed the multiplex PCR reads via MiXCR and lists one record per CDR3 protein. For this entry, the V and J calls and clone size follow TCRdb and not the study's own pipeline. The data show some 600,000 distinct CDR3 sequences, 15% to 20% seen once. The CDR3 totals 15 residues. Germline lookup yields CDR1 MDHEN and CDR2 SYDVKM. Trimming took 6 bases from V and 2 from J; bases not matched to a gene: 8.

Study-level points and caveats: Patients with persistent disease showed a bias toward TRBV28, TRBJ1-2 and TRBJ2-5. Few sampled subjects may have lowered accuracy. Whereas about a thousand public clonotypes were shared by new patients, persistent patients shared more, at roughly 3,000.

These same data were also listed under a study on T cells in Graves' hyperthyroidism and ophthalmopathy.

This receptor was obtained from a man aged 18 to 29 with Graves disease. Material: peripheral blood mononuclear cells (PBMCs), obtained at new diagnosis, from a patient treated with antithyroid drugs. V gene TRBV28 combines with J gene TRBJ2-5, with 8 bases that match TRBD2. The CDR3 spells CASSPTGGVQETQYF. Here the CDR3 DNA reads TGTGCCAGCAGCCCCACGGGGGGGGTTCAAGAGACCCAGTACTTC.